This TCR beta chain emerged from a study of chronic HIV infection and antiretroviral therapy (dated by TCRdb to between 2014 and 2017). This clonotype was seen only a few times. Its antigen has not been determined. Per-base quality was not reported, and no clone a single base away is much larger than it. The library was obtained by 5' RACE. Sequenced using an Illumina MiSeq. Using fastp at Q25 and MiXCR, TCRdb reprocessed the public reads and kept productive beta chains. Records with the same CDR3 protein are collapsed into one entry carrying the most frequent genes and DNA. The sample profile shows about 38,000 distinct CDR3 sequences; roughly 7.6% of them were found once. The ten largest account for roughly 2.8% of the sample. The source is an adult who had HIV and had not received antiretroviral therapy, or was an uninfected healthy control (not recorded which). The material sequenced was peripheral blood.

The CDR3 is CASSFQGEGQPQHF. The nucleotide sequence reads TGTGCCAGCAGTTTTCAGGGGGAAGGCCAGCCCCAGCATTTT. The V and J segments used are TRBV27 and TRBJ1-5; the junction holds 7 bases that match TRBD1. CDR1 is given as MNHEY and CDR2 as SMNVEV, both from the germline V gene (reference sequence). Measured from the cysteine to the phenylalanine, the CDR3 is 14 residues long. The only DNA kept is the CDR3, 42 bases in frame from the first base. V is cut back by 3 bases and J by 7 bases, with 6 bases in the junction unmatched.